This T cell receptor (beta chain) is drawn from a study of CD8+CD57+ T cells in acquired aplastic anemia. Across the whole study: The DNA of sorted CD4+ and CD8+ cells averaged 3.2 ug. Regarding the study as a whole: Patient and control CD8+ Simpson's diversity was not significantly different.

Patients who underwent sequencing had shown CD8+CD57+ cell expansion by flow cytometry. Genomic DNA served as template for TCR beta VDJ and CDR3 profiling. From the reads, TCRdb called clonotypes with MiXCR, one entry per CDR3 protein. The sample shows around 170,000 distinct CDR3 sequences, more than 45% of them seen only once. Germline V gene data show CDR1 as MDHEN and CDR2 as SYDVKM. Trimming took 2 bases from V and 1 from J, leaving 7 bases between them. The CDR3 extends over 14 amino acids. Notes on this clonotype: Antigen unknown.

The chain carries TRBV28 and TRBJ2-3; TRBD2 might be the D (5 bases). The sample consisted of sorted CD4+, CD8+, or CD8+CD57+ T cells (not recorded which) from PBMCs. The receptor's source is a human donor with aplastic anemia. CDR3 residues: CASSLGAGTDTQYF. The CDR3 DNA sequence: TGTGCCAGCAGTTTAGGAGCGGGCACAGATACGCAGTATTTT.